This T cell receptor (beta chain) was identified during a study of blood T cells in healthy people across ages. The trim removed 8 bases at V and 3 bases at J, leaving 10 bases unmatched. The CDR3 has 14 amino acids. This clonotype was counted between two and nine times. PCR was performed a second time for about 6 to 11 cycles using a sample-barcoded 5' primer and a J-beta primer mix. Sequencing recovered at least 2.5 million CDR3-containing paired-end reads from each sample. From the 5' RACE reads, TCRdb called clonotypes with MiXCR, one entry per CDR3 protein. Counted here are hundreds of thousands of distinct CDR3 sequences, approximately 25% occurring once; the ten biggest clones make up just under 9.5%. In addition, the sample was reused for a study of T cells of mothers and their children.

This chain connects TRBV12-3 or TRBV12-4 to TRBJ2-7; 7 bases are shared with TRBD2. Sequencing used blood. This TCR was recovered from a boy between 10 and 17 years old in good health. This CDR3 is CASASGTTLYEQYF. The CDR3 nucleotides read TGTGCCAGCGCTTCCGGGACTACCCTCTACGAGCAGTACTTC.